These 13 T cell receptor beta chains share one sample of origin, sequenced in a study of T cell responses to AZD1222 COVID-19 vaccine. Assay: immunoSEQ multiplex PCR; the TCRdb copy retains only in-frame clones and omits some. The sample gives about 110,000 clones, more than 75% of which show up once; roughly 4.5% is in the top ten. Source: peripheral blood, taken 28 days after the second AZD1222 dose. The receptors were gathered from an adult who received the AZD1222 COVID-19 vaccine.

V gene TRBV7-2 combines with J gene TRBJ1-1, with TRBD1 as a possible D gene (5 bases). V was cut by 2 bases and J by 3 bases, with 7 bases left in between. Germline CDR1 reads SGHTA; CDR2 reads FQGNSA. The CDR3 consists of 13 residues. In nucleotides, the CDR3 is TGTGCCAGCAGCTTACGCAGGGACACTGAAGCTTTCTTT. Residues: CASSLRRDTEAFF.

The V call is TRBV18, the J call TRBJ1-1; D is ambiguous. Trimming took 4 bases from V and 1 from J, leaving 7 bases between them. The CDR3 is 13 amino acids. Per the germline V gene, CDR1 is KGHSH and CDR2 is LQKENI. CDR3 loop: CASSLAQNTEAFF. CDR3 DNA: TGTGCCAGCTCACTAGCCCAGAACACTGAAGCTTTCTTT.

The chain has TRBV5-5 and TRBJ2-7, with 7 bases fitting TRBD2. J lost 2 bases, V lost 2 bases, and 7 bases had no gene match. The CDR3 is made up of 15 amino acids. Germline V gene data show CDR1 as SGHKS and CDR2 as YYEKEE (reference sequence). CDR3 loop: CASSLVPGLTYEQYF. CDR3 coding DNA: TGTGCCAGCAGCTTAGTCCCGGGACTAACCTACGAGCAGTACTTC.

This chain links TRBV7-9 with TRBJ1-3; D may be TRBD1 (5 bases). CDR1 is SEHNR and CDR2 is FQNEAQ in the germline V gene (reference sequence). This CDR3 contains 17 residues. V lost 9 bases, J lost 4 bases, and 25 bases lay in between. Here the CDR3 DNA reads TGTGCCAGTTTCCGGGGGGTTGATGGGCCTTCCGGAAACACCATATATTTT. This gives the protein CASFRGVDGPSGNTIYF.

The J gene is TRBJ2-3, the V gene TRBV6-4, with TRBD2 as a possible D gene (5 bases). V lost 0 bases to trimming and J lost 2 bases, with 12 bases between them. The CDR3 is 16 amino acids. Looked up from germline, CDR1 is MRHNA and CDR2 is SNTAGT. CDR3 sequence (DNA): TGTGCCAGCAGTGACTCGAGTTCTCGGGACACAGATACGCAGTATTTT. It is translated as CASSDSSSRDTDTQYF.

The rearrangement links TRBV11-3 to TRBJ2-2; TRBD2 is a possible D gene (6 bases). V shed 5 bases and J shed 5 bases, with 18 bases lying between them. The length of the CDR3 is 16 residues. Looked up from germline, CDR1 is SGHNT and CDR2 is YENEEA. CDR3 loop: CASSPPRGGETGELFF. The CDR3, as DNA: TGTGCCAGCAGCCCTCCTCGGGGAGGTGAGACCGGGGAGCTGTTTTTT.

The genes are TRBV29-1 and TRBJ1-2; D is uncertain. V lost 4 bases and J lost 5, with 2 bases in between. This CDR3 has 9 residues. Per the germline V gene, CDR1 is SQVTM and CDR2 is ANQGSEA. The DNA for the CDR3 is TGCAGCGTTGGGTATGGCTACACCTTC. Its protein is CSVGYGYTF.

This chain uses TRBV2 with TRBJ2-7; D remains unclear. Trimming cost V 6 bases and J 11 bases, with 17 bases left between them. Germline V CDR1 and CDR2: SNHLY, FYNNEI. The CDR3 is 12 residues long. The CDR3 loop reads CASSPNGQSEYF. The CDR3 DNA sequence: TGTGCCAGCAGCCCCAACGGCCAGAGCGAGTACTTC.

This chain uses TRBV7-9 with TRBJ1-4, with D uncertain. The CDR3 has 13 residues. Trimming left V 10 bases short and J 3 bases short, with 12 bases between. Germline V gene data show CDR1 as SEHNR and CDR2 as FQNEAQ (reference sequence). CDR3 amino acids: CANEGASNEKLFF. Here the CDR3 DNA reads TGTGCCAACGAGGGCGCTTCTAATGAAAAACTGTTTTTT.

V usage is TRBV5-6 and J usage is TRBJ1-1; D perhaps matches TRBD1 (6 bases). Germline CDR1 reads SGHDT; CDR2 reads YYEEEE. The CDR3 is 15 amino acids. V shed 4 bases and J shed 0 bases, with 13 bases lying between them. CDR3 coding DNA: TGTGCCAGCAGCGGGAGACAGGAGATGAACACTGAAGCTTTCTTT. Residues: CASSGRQEMNTEAFF.

The J gene is TRBJ1-6, the V gene TRBV3-1 (or the pseudogene TRBV3-2); no reliable D call. Deletions cut 2 bases from V and 10 bases from J, with 9 bases between. The CDR3 is 13 amino acids. Germline V CDR1 and CDR2: LGHDT, YNNKEL (reference sequence). The CDR3 DNA follows: TGTGCCAGCAGCCAACCTTCCGGGTCACCCCTCCACTTT. Protein product: CASSQPSGSPLHF.

The rearrangement uses TRBV19 and TRBJ2-7; 13 bases line up with TRBD2. CDR3 length equals 15 residues. Unmatched junction bases numbered 3, after V lost 7 bases and J lost 0 bases. The germline CDR1 and CDR2 sequences are LNHDA and SQIVND (reference sequence). This CDR3 reads CASTRTSGSSYEQYF. DNA of the CDR3: TGTGCCAGTACCCGGACTAGCGGGAGCTCCTACGAGCAGTACTTC.

The chain joins TRBV30 to TRBJ1-1, with TRBD1 identical over 7 bases. The germline gives CDR1 GTSNPN, CDR2 SVGIG (reference sequence). CDR3 length equals 15 residues. Losses at the gene ends were 3 bases for V and 0 bases for J; bases not matched to a gene: 7. DNA for the CDR3: TGTGCCTGGAGCGAGACAGGGCACCTGAACACTGAAGCTTTCTTT. Translated: CAWSETGHLNTEAFF.